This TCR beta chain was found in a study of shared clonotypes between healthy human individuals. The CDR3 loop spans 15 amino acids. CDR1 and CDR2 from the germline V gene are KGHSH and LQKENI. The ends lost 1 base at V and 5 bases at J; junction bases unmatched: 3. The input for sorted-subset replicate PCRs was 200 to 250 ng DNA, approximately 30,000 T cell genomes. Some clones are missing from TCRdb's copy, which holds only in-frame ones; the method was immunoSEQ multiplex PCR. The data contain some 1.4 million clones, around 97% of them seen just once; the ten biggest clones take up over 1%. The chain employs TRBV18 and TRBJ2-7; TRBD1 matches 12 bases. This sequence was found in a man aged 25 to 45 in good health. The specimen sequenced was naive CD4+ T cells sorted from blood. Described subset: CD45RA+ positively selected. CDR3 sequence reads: CASSPLGTGGHEQYF. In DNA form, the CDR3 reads TGTGCCAGCTCACCACTGGGGACAGGGGGCCACGAGCAGTACTTC.